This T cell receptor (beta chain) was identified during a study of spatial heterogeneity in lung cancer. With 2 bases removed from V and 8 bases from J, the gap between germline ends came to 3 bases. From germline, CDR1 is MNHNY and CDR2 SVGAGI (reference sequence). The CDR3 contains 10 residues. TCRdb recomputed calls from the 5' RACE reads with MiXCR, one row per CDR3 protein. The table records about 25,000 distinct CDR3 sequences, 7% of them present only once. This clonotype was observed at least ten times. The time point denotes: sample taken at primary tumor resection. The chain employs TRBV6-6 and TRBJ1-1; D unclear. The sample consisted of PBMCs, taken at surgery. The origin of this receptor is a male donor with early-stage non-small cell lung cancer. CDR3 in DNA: TGTGCCAGCAGTTACGAAGAAGCTTTCTTT. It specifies CASSYEEAFF.